The clone carrying this T cell receptor beta chain has ten or more counts. This record comes from a study of prognosis after radiotherapy for stage I lung cancer. The TCR beta CDR3 region was amplified from genomic DNA, with two rounds of multiplex PCR being used for the amplification. Primers were specific to each TRBV and TRBJ gene in first-round PCR. The second PCR round used universal primers. MiXCR was run by TCRdb on the multiplex PCR reads, yielding one entry per CDR3 protein. The table lists 30,000 to 35,000 distinct CDR3 sequences, about half of them singletons, with approximately 15% in the top ten. The patients, who had no history of other malignancies and had received no prior chemotherapy or radiotherapy, were all found to be node-negative on CT and PET/CT. This receptor was taken from a donor aged 50 or older with non-small cell lung cancer. The specimen comprised PBMCs, sampled before or after stereotactic body radiation therapy (not recorded which).

CDR3 DNA sequence: TGTGCCAGCAGCCAAGATCTAGCGGGAGGGCCCAAAAACATTCAGTACTTC. Translated: CASSQDLAGGPKNIQYF. This rearrangement joins TRBV3-1 to TRBJ2-4; 12 positions agree with TRBD2. Per germline, CDR1 LGHDT and CDR2 YNNKEL (reference sequence). The CDR3 sequence is 17 residues long. Trimming at V came to 0 bases and at J to 2 bases, leaving 2 bases not matched to a gene.